Listed here are 17 T cell receptor beta chains from one sample, sequenced in a study of metastatic and nonmetastatic thyroid tumors. Via MiXCR, TCRdb re-called the PCR reads. The sample holds approximately 37,000 clones, roughly a sixth seen once. None of the patients had undergone any treatment ahead of thyroid surgery. Sequencing was performed on blood. Receptors were obtained from a female donor with papillary thyroid cancer or a benign thyroid nodule (not recorded which). Some clones in this sample may be carry-over from other donors' samples.

Remarks on this clone: Mismatch with germline at one junction end may stem from a read error. The sample carries other DNA sequences with the same CDR3. DNA for the CDR3: TGCAGTGCTGCCCTCCGGGGTACTAGCACGGATACTCAGTATTTT. This codes for CSAALRGTSTDTQYF. The rearrangement links TRBV20-1 to TRBJ2-3; tentative D call: TRBD2 (6 bases). Germline lookup yields CDR1 DFQATT and CDR2 SNEGSKA (reference sequence). The CDR3 sequence is 15 residues long.

This clone has ten or more counts. This chain connects TRBV28 to TRBJ2-3, with D unclear. The CDR3 runs to 14 residues. The germline V gene has CDR1 MDHEN and CDR2 SYDVKM. The ends were cut back, 5 bases at V and 2 bases at J, with 11 bases in the middle. The CDR3 protein is CASSPPLVTDTQYF. In DNA, the CDR3 is TGTGCCAGCAGTCCCCCCTTGGTCACAGATACGCAGTATTTT.

This clone showed up many times. The chain recombines TRBV6-6 with TRBJ1-3; D is ambiguous. This CDR3 region has 16 residues. Trimming left V 3 bases short and J 1 base short, with 13 bases between. Germline V CDR1 and CDR2: MNHNY, SVGAGI (reference sequence). The CDR3 DNA reads TGTGCCAGCAGTTATCCACTTGGGTCTTCTGGAAACACCATATATTTT. Residues: CASSYPLGSSGNTIYF.

This clone was observed many times. The chain is built from TRBV20-1 and TRBJ2-1; TRBD2 aligns across 10 bases. The CDR3 has 15 amino acids. Germline CDR1 and CDR2: DFQATT and SNEGSKA (reference sequence). The V and J ends lost 6 bases and 12 bases, in that order; junction bases with no gene match: 17. CDR3 sequence: CSAVPSERGGVSQFF. DNA of the CDR3: TGCAGTGCCGTACCGTCTGAGCGGGGGGGTGTCTCGCAGTTCTTC.

In this sample, this clone turned up many times. The chain couples TRBV18 to TRBJ1-1, with D possibly being TRBD1 (5 bases). Germline V lookup: CDR1 KGHSH, CDR2 LQKENI. V gave up 3 bases and J gave up 1 base, with 18 bases separating them. The CDR3 sequence is 17 residues long. The CDR3 sequence is CASSPPRFGGSNTEAFF. CDR3 coding DNA: TGTGCCAGCTCACCTCCCCGTTTCGGGGGATCGAACACTGAAGCTTTCTTT.

Note on this clone: Its ends do not fully match the called genes, so a read error is possible. Other DNA sequences of this sample code for an identical CDR3. V usage is TRBV27 and J usage is TRBJ2-7, with TRBD1 matching 9 bases. Germline V lookup: CDR1 MNHEY, CDR2 SMNVEV (reference sequence). CDR3 length: 13 residues. The CDR3 loop reads CATSRQGGVEQYF. Here the CDR3 DNA reads TGCGCCACCTCCCGACAGGGGGGTGTCGAGCAGTACTTC.

Many counts were recorded for this clone. J is TRBJ2-2 and V is TRBV4-1, with 9 nucleotides matching TRBD1. The CDR3 loop spans 16 amino acids. CDR1 MGHRA and CDR2 YSYEKL come from the germline V gene. The V gene end was trimmed by 4 bases and the J gene end by 3 bases; junction bases not matched to a gene: 6. The CDR3 loop is CASSPLGQGDTGELFF. The DNA of the CDR3 is TGCGCCAGCAGCCCCTTGGGACAGGGAGACACCGGGGAGCTGTTTTTT.

In this sample, this clone turned up a few times. The chain employs TRBV6-5 and TRBJ2-7; D unclear. Per germline, CDR1 MNHEY and CDR2 SVGAGI. The CDR3 contains 15 residues. The V end lost 3 bases, the J end lost 6 bases, and 18 bases lay between the germline ends. The CDR3 loop is CASSYTNSYSIEQYF. The CDR3 coding sequence is TGTGCCAGCAGTTATACAAACAGTTATTCCATCGAGCAGTACTTC.

There are many counts of this clone. The chain has TRBV6-2 or TRBV6-3 and TRBJ2-3, with D unclear. The CDR3 runs 15 residues. Trimming cost V 4 bases and J 4 bases, with 15 bases left between them. The germline CDR1 and CDR2 sequences are MNHEY and SVGEGT. CDR3 nucleotide sequence: TGTGCCAGCAGTTCCTTACGGATTCCAGCAGATACGCAGTATTTT. Translation gives CASSSLRIPADTQYF.

This clone was observed at least ten times. The chain has TRBV7-3 and TRBJ1-1; no reliable D call. Deletions cut 3 bases from V and 6 bases from J, with 11 bases between. This CDR3 is built from 13 residues. Germline V lookup: CDR1 SGHTA, CDR2 FQGTGA. The CDR3 loop reads CASSLTTQAEAFF. CDR3 DNA sequence: TGTGCCAGCAGCTTGACCACTCAAGCTGAAGCTTTCTTT.

In this sample, this clone turned up many times. This sample includes further DNA sequences coding for the same CDR3. The chain combines TRBV9 with TRBJ2-1; 7 nucleotides align to TRBD2. Trimming cost V 3 bases and J 6 bases; bases outside gene matches: 9. Germline V gives CDR1 SGDLS, CDR2 YYNGEE. This CDR3 is 15 amino acids long. The CDR3: CASSEHGAGANEQFF. For the CDR3, the DNA is TGTGCCAGCAGCGAGCATGGGGCGGGAGCCAATGAGCAGTTCTTC.

At least ten counts were recorded for this clone. The chain has TRBV4-1 and TRBJ2-5; 11 bases are a match to TRBD2. Germline V CDR1 and CDR2: MGHRA, YSYEKL. After removal of 6 bases from V and 4 bases from J, the junction contained 4 bases not matched to a gene. This CDR3 contains 14 residues. The CDR3 DNA follows: TGCGCCAGCAGTCTTAGCGGGGGGGTAGAGACCCAGTACTTC. This gives the protein CASSLSGGVETQYF.

This clone was counted ten times or more. The chain links TRBV5-1 to TRBJ1-2; maybe TRBD1 (5 bases). Germline V CDR1 and CDR2: SGHRS, YFSETQ. This CDR3 has 11 amino acids. The CDR3 protein is CARRVGYGYTF. Written as DNA, the CDR3 is TGCGCACGCAGGGTCGGCTATGGCTACACCTTC. The whole variable domain, remainder taken from reference TRBV5-1 and TRBJ1-2, is KAGVTQTPRYLIKTRGQQVTLSCSPISGHRSVSWYQQTPGQGLQFLFEYFSETQRNKGNFPGRFSGRQFSNSRSEMNVSTLELGDSALYLCARRVGYGYTFGSGTRLTVV.

This clone has at least ten counts. The CDR3, as DNA: TGTGCCATCAGCGATGAATTTAGCAATCAGCCCCAGCATTTT. It encodes CAISDEFSNQPQHF. This chain joins TRBV10-3 and TRBJ1-5; D is ambiguous. CDR1 ENHRY and CDR2 SYGVKD come from the germline V gene. The CDR3 has 14 amino acids. The germline V and J ends were trimmed by 6 bases and 0 bases, with 9 bases remaining between them.

Many counts were recorded for this clone. This rearrangement joins TRBV5-6 to TRBJ1-1, with 10 bases aligning to TRBD1. The CDR3 spans 18 residues. J lost 0 bases, V lost 0 bases, and 8 bases had no gene match. Germline CDR1 is SGHDT and CDR2 is YYEEEE. CDR3 in amino acids: CASSLVGTGEFMNTEAFF. The CDR3 nucleotides are TGTGCCAGCAGCTTGGTTGGGACAGGGGAATTCATGAACACTGAAGCTTTCTTT.

There are many counts of this clone. The rearrangement joins TRBV6-1 to TRBJ1-5; TRBD1 agrees at 7 bases. Unmatched junction bases numbered 5, after V lost 8 bases and J lost 4 bases. The CDR3 length is 13 residues. Looked up from germline, CDR1 is MNHNS and CDR2 is SASEGT. The DNA of the CDR3 is TGTGCCAGCGGGAGGGGGCTGAATCAGCCCCAGCATTTT. The encoded protein is CASGRGLNQPQHF.

This clone was observed many times. The V and J genes are TRBV19 and TRBJ1-1, with 9 bases fitting TRBD1. Germline CDR1 LNHDA, CDR2 SQIVND (reference sequence). V shed 4 bases, J shed 1 base, and the junction held 1 base outside the gene matches. The CDR3 totals 14 residues. The CDR3 nucleotides are TGTGCCAGTAGTAGGGGACAGGGGAACACTGAAGCTTTCTTT. Amino acids: CASSRGQGNTEAFF.